Below are 27 T cell receptor beta chains sequenced from a single sample in a study of T cells after yellow fever vaccination. TCRdb fed the 5' RACE reads into MiXCR, producing one record per CDR3 protein. Of over 250,000 distinct CDR3 sequences listed, over 3.5% were seen once; the top ten hold 20% to 25%. Sequences were derived from PBMCs, sampled 5 days after the yellow fever booster vaccination. These receptors originate from a man aged 18 to 30 who received the YFV17D yellow fever vaccine.

The gene calls are TRBV15 and TRBJ2-4; 7 bases agree with TRBD1. Germline assignment: CDR1 LNHNV and CDR2 YYDKDF (reference sequence). This CDR3 has 13 residues. V dropped 8 bases and J dropped 6; count of bases not matched to a gene: 7. The CDR3 region is CATEQGSGNIQYF. Here the CDR3 DNA reads TGTGCCACCGAACAGGGGTCGGGAAACATTCAGTACTTC.

The rearrangement uses TRBV12-3 or TRBV12-4 and TRBJ2-3; D uncertain. V was pared by 5 bases and J by 0 bases, with 9 bases between. The CDR3 extends over 14 amino acids. The CDR3 sequence is CASSRTDSTDTQYF. DNA of the CDR3: TGTGCCAGCAGTCGGACGGACAGCACAGATACGCAGTATTTT.

The V call is TRBV27, the J call TRBJ1-1; perhaps TRBD1 as D (5 bases). V lost 5 bases, J lost 4 bases, and 14 bases lay in between. There are 14 residues in the CDR3. Germline CDR1 is MNHEY and CDR2 is SMNVEV (reference sequence). Here the CDR3 DNA reads TGTGCCAGCAGTCAGGGTATATTCGGCACTGAAGCTTTCTTT. Its translation is CASSQGIFGTEAFF.

The chain carries TRBV9 and TRBJ2-1, with TRBD2 matching over 7 bases. With V trimmed by 5 bases and J by 4 bases, 9 bases remained unmatched. Per germline, CDR1 SGDLS and CDR2 YYNGEE. The CDR3 is 15 residues long. CDR3 amino acids: CASSFWSSGYNEQFF. DNA for the CDR3: TGTGCCAGCAGTTTTTGGTCTAGCGGATACAATGAGCAGTTCTTC.

This rearrangement joins TRBV3-1 to TRBJ1-6; tentative D call: TRBD1 (6 bases). V lost 4 bases and J lost 5, with 9 bases in between. This CDR3 has 14 residues. Germline CDR1 reads LGHDT; CDR2 reads YNNKEL (reference sequence). The CDR3 DNA reads as TGTGCCAGCAGCCCGAGGGGGGATAATTCACCCCTCCACTTT. Translated: CASSPRGDNSPLHF.

This clonotype was counted only a few times. V gene TRBV3-1 combines with J gene TRBJ2-6; D is undetermined. The CDR3 runs 16 residues. The germline gives CDR1 LGHDT, CDR2 YNNKEL (reference sequence). With 0 bases removed from V and 3 bases from J, the gap between germline ends came to 9 bases. CDR3 in amino acids: CASSQDLGVGANVLTF. CDR3 DNA: TGTGCCAGCAGCCAAGATCTTGGGGTTGGGGCCAACGTCCTGACTTTC. The full variable domain, its missing parts supplied by reference TRBV3-1 and TRBJ2-6, is DTAVSQTPKYLVTQMGNDKSIKCEQNLGHDTMYWYKQDSKKFLKIMFSYNNKELIINETVPNRFSPKSPDKAHLNLHINSLELGDSAVYFCASSQDLGVGANVLTFGAGSRLTVL.

V is TRBV20-1 and J is TRBJ2-3, with TRBD1 as a possible D gene (6 bases). Germline CDR1 is DFQATT and CDR2 is SNEGSKA (reference sequence). The germline V and J ends were trimmed by 0 bases and 2 bases, with 18 bases remaining between them. The CDR3 runs 17 residues. The DNA for the CDR3 is TGCAGTGCTAGAGATATAGGGGACACCCTTCTCACAGATACGCAGTATTTT. It encodes CSARDIGDTLLTDTQYF.

Only a few counts were recorded for this clonotype. The chain is built from TRBV7-9 and TRBJ2-7; D possibly corresponds to TRBD2 (5 bases). CDR3 length: 13 amino acids. The V end was cut by 5 bases, the J end by 2 bases, with 10 bases between. Germline loops: CDR1 SEHNR, CDR2 FQNEAQ (reference sequence). The CDR3 region is CASSHRLPYEQYF. CDR3 sequence (DNA): TGTGCCAGCAGCCACCGACTACCCTACGAGCAGTACTTC. The full variable domain, rest sourced from reference TRBV7-9 and TRBJ2-7, is DTGVSQNPRHKITKRGQNVTFRCDPISEHNRLYWYRQTLGQGPEFLTYFQNEAQLEKSRLLSDRFSAERPKGSFSTLEIQRTEQGDSAMYLCASSHRLPYEQYFGPGTRLTVT.

The sample holds a few counts of this clonotype. This chain connects TRBV5-1 to TRBJ1-4; D remains ambiguous. V was cut by 7 bases and J by 0 bases, with 10 bases left in between. The CDR3 has 14 residues. The germline V gene encodes CDR1 SGHRS and CDR2 YFSETQ. The CDR3 loop reads CASRLQTTNEKLFF. The DNA for the CDR3 is TGCGCCAGCCGGCTCCAGACAACTAATGAAAAACTGTTTTTT.

This chain connects TRBV10-3 to TRBJ2-6; TRBD2 is a possible D gene (6 bases). The CDR3 is 17 amino acids. Trimming removed 4 bases at V and 2 bases at J, with 15 bases between. Germline CDR1 is ENHRY and CDR2 is SYGVKD. The CDR3 sequence: CAISGGGQLAGANVLTF. As DNA, the CDR3 is TGTGCCATCAGTGGGGGAGGACAACTGGCTGGGGCCAACGTCCTGACTTTC.

V gene TRBV5-1 combines with J gene TRBJ2-3, with TRBD2 identical over 15 bases. Germline assignment: CDR1 SGHRS and CDR2 YFSETQ. J lost 5 bases, V lost 4 bases, and 5 bases had no gene match. CDR3 length: 16 residues. The CDR3 is CASSRRTSGGEDTQYF. CDR3 sequence (DNA): TGCGCCAGCAGCAGAAGGACTAGCGGGGGGGAAGATACGCAGTATTTT.

This chain joins TRBV18 and TRBJ1-1; weak D call: TRBD1 (5 bases). V was cut by 0 bases and J by 4 bases, with 9 bases left in between. Germline V CDR1 and CDR2: KGHSH, LQKENI. The CDR3 totals 14 residues. The DNA of the CDR3 is TGTGCCAGCTCACCACCTTATAGGGGCACTGAAGCTTTCTTT. Translation: CASSPPYRGTEAFF.

The chain has TRBV19 and TRBJ1-2; D gene ambiguous. The CDR3 extends over 12 amino acids. V lost 3 bases and J lost 8, with 10 bases in between. Germline assignment: CDR1 LNHDA and CDR2 SQIVND (reference sequence). CDR3 loop: CASSMRIGGYTF. CDR3 DNA sequence: TGTGCCAGTAGTATGCGGATCGGAGGCTACACCTTC.

The table lists this clonotype with a few counts. The genes are TRBV7-2 and TRBJ2-6; perhaps TRBD1 as D (8 bases). The ends were cut back, 5 bases at V and 0 bases at J, with 17 bases in the middle. Per the germline V gene, CDR1 is SGHTA and CDR2 is FQGNSA. The CDR3 is 18 amino acids. CDR3 DNA sequence: TGTGCCAGCAGCGTACAGGGAGGGACAGGCTCTGGGGCCAACGTCCTGACTTTC. It encodes CASSVQGGTGSGANVLTF.

V gene TRBV5-1 combines with J gene TRBJ2-1; D is possibly TRBD2 (5 bases). The germline V gene has CDR1 SGHRS and CDR2 YFSETQ. The CDR3 runs 14 residues. V lost 1 base, J lost 6 bases, and 11 bases lay in between. This chain's CDR3 is CASSLKGSSNEQFF. The CDR3 coding sequence is TGCGCCAGCAGCTTGAAAGGGAGTTCCAATGAGCAGTTCTTC.

The chain links TRBV6-2 or TRBV6-3 to TRBJ1-3, with 7 bases matching TRBD1. The germline gives CDR1 MNHEY, CDR2 SVGEGT. The CDR3 has 18 amino acids. V was clipped by 2 bases and J by 4 bases; unmatched bases: 14. CDR3 amino acids: CASSYQQGHSMNGNTIYF. CDR3 nucleotide sequence: TGTGCCAGCAGTTACCAACAGGGGCACTCCATGAACGGAAACACCATATATTTT.

This clonotype appeared many times. This chain uses TRBV6-1 with TRBJ2-3, with 11 bases that match TRBD1. The CDR3 loop spans 16 amino acids. The junction had 8 bases not matched to a gene; V was cut back by 5 bases and J by 4 bases. The V gene's germline CDR1 is MNHNS and CDR2 SASEGT. The CDR3 protein is CASSRGGTGGPDTQYF. In DNA, the CDR3 is TGTGCCAGCAGTCGAGGGGGGACAGGGGGTCCAGATACGCAGTATTTT.

This clonotype occurred many times. This chain joins TRBV2 and TRBJ1-1, with D unclear. Trimming left V 7 bases short and J 7 bases short, with 10 bases between. This CDR3 has 11 residues. The V gene's germline CDR1 is SNHLY and CDR2 FYNNEI. CDR3 residues: CASNRRGEAFF. In nucleotides, the CDR3 is TGTGCCAGCAACCGACGGGGTGAAGCTTTCTTT.

The chain uses TRBV6-2 or TRBV6-3 and TRBJ1-1; 11 nucleotides agree with TRBD1. This CDR3 has 12 amino acids. Germline trimming cut 8 bases from V and 7 bases from J; bases unmatched to any gene: 3. The germline V gene has CDR1 MNHEY and CDR2 SVGEGT. The CDR3 DNA is TGTGCCAGCTCGGGACAGGGGGATGAAGCTTTCTTT. Translation gives CASSGQGDEAFF.

The V and J genes are TRBV2 and TRBJ2-1; 7 positions match TRBD1. Per the germline V gene, CDR1 is SNHLY and CDR2 is FYNNEI. The CDR3 is made up of 16 amino acids. Unmatched junction bases numbered 10, after V lost 3 bases and J lost 5 bases. In DNA form, the CDR3 reads TGTGCCAGCAGTGATCCCAGGGGGAAGGGCCACAATGAGCAGTTCTTC. This encodes CASSDPRGKGHNEQFF.

The V gene is TRBV5-1, the J gene TRBJ2-1; 11 bases fit TRBD2. The V segment lost 6 bases and the J segment 5 bases; nucleotides outside the gene matches: 10. The CDR3 extends over 16 amino acids. Per germline, CDR1 SGHRS and CDR2 YFSETQ. This CDR3 reads CASTKLSGGANNEQFF. The CDR3 nucleotides read TGCGCCAGCACCAAACTTAGCGGGGGGGCGAACAATGAGCAGTTCTTC.

The V call is TRBV21-1, the J call TRBJ1-1; the D call TRBD1 from the table was never checked on the DNA. TRBV21-1 is given as a pseudogene. This CDR3 is 14 amino acids long. DNA for the CDR3: TGTGCCAGCAGCGCAGACAGGTCCAACACTGAAGCTTTCTTT. It encodes CASSADRSNTEAFF.

This clonotype was recorded many times. CDR3 region: CASTSYNSPLHF. CDR3 bases: TGTGCCAGCACCTCCTATAATTCACCCCTCCACTTT. The V and J genes are TRBV5-6 and TRBJ1-6; no definite D call. V lost 6 bases, J lost 0 bases, and 1 base lay in between. Germline V gene sequence: CDR1 SGHDT, CDR2 YYEEEE. The length of the CDR3 is 12 residues.

V is TRBV24-1 and J is TRBJ2-3; the D gene could be TRBD1 or TRBD2 (5 bases each). Deletions cut 8 bases from V and 0 bases from J, with 11 bases between. CDR1 is KGHDR, CDR2 SFDVKD, per germline. This CDR3 has 14 residues. This CDR3 reads CATKGPGSTDTQYF. The CDR3 DNA reads as TGTGCCACCAAGGGGCCGGGGAGCACAGATACGCAGTATTTT.

This clonotype came up a few times. The chain links TRBV6-2 or TRBV6-3 to TRBJ2-7, with a possible D match to TRBD1 (5 bases). The CDR3 runs 12 residues. The ends were cut back, 6 bases at V and 0 bases at J, with 6 bases in the middle. From germline, CDR1 is MNHEY and CDR2 SVGEGT. CDR3 amino acids: CASRTVSYEQYF. As DNA, the CDR3 is TGTGCCAGCAGGACAGTCTCCTACGAGCAGTACTTC.

This clonotype was detected only a few times. This chain links TRBV6-2 or TRBV6-3 with TRBJ2-7, with 7 positions matching TRBD1. V was clipped by 6 bases and J by 4 bases; unmatched bases: 6. CDR1 and CDR2 (germline): MNHEY, SVGEGT. The CDR3 totals 13 residues. The DNA for the CDR3 is TGTGCCAGCAGAGGGGGCACCGGATACGAGCAGTACGTC. Residues: CASRGGTGYEQYV.

This clonotype was recorded many times. The chain is built from TRBV28 and TRBJ1-2; maybe TRBD1 (5 bases). The germline V and J ends were trimmed by 8 bases and 6 bases, with 16 bases remaining between them. There are 13 residues in the CDR3. Germline V lookup: CDR1 MDHEN, CDR2 SYDVKM. In nucleotides, the CDR3 is TGTGCCAGCGGACAACTACACGGGAATGGCTACACCTTC. Amino acids: CASGQLHGNGYTF.